The present TCR beta chain was sequenced within a study of T cells in Graves' hyperthyroidism and ophthalmopathy (dated by TCRdb to the late 2010s). With respect to the entire study: Peripheral blood was sampled at the time of initial diagnosis, prior to any treatment. In about 6 Graves' hyperthyroidism patients, the study also compared T-cell repertoires from thyroid tissue with T-cell repertoires from blood. TCR V-J signatures able to tell the groups apart were searched for in a discovery cohort of 95 to 100 patients, of whom 40 to 45 had Graves' ophthalmopathy and about 60 had stable Graves' hyperthyroidism. The roughly 99 discovery patients were divided at random into training and test sets in a 7:3 ratio. Following sampling, methimazole starting at 30 mg daily was given to hyperthyroidism patients, and high-dose intravenous methylprednisolone was given to ophthalmopathy patients. The paper describes TCR Vbeta CDR3 sequencing of some 130 peripheral blood samples, made up of 43 ophthalmopathy patients, 70 to 75 hyperthyroidism patients and 17 progressor patients. Prospective prediction of ophthalmopathy was tested in an independent validation cohort consisting of some 20 hyperthyroidism patients and 15 to 17 patients who later progressed to ophthalmopathy.

TCR beta CDR3 regions were amplified from RNA transcripts. The TCR CDR3 was subjected to a first round of RT-PCR using the HTBI primer set and the Qiagen OneStep RT-PCR kit. The libraries were constructed in a second round of multiplex PCR and then size-selected and purified. The libraries were sequenced on an Illumina HiSeq2000 using paired-end 100 bp reads. The source study handled its data this way. Raw data were processed with SOAPnuke, discarding reads with adapters, uncalled bases, mean Phred below 15, or no exact constant-primer or identifier match. High-quality paired reads were merged using COPE v1.2.5, and each unique nucleotide sequence was defined as a clonotype. Clonotypes were aligned to IMGT TRBV, TRBD and TRBJ reference segments using MiTCR v1.1. Analysis was restricted to V-J combinations with a frequency above 0.0001, which covered 99.2% of repertoires. The TCS score was defined as F50 (clonal expansion) divided by E x V (chaos), with BLOSUM62-based TCRdist calculated between CDR3 peptides within each V-J. Welch's t-statistics and random forest reduced fewer than 550 V-J features to 10 to 15, which were used in a naive Bayes classifier (R e1071). The raw public data were reprocessed by TCRdb itself: fastp quality trimming at Q25, MiXCR clonotype calling, in-frame beta chains only. For every CDR3 protein sequence, its rows merge into one entry that carries the most common genes and DNA. TCRdb's processing, not the authors' own work, is the source of the V and J calls. Here the sample has some 500,000 distinct CDR3 sequences; approximately 14% occur a single time. Together, the top ten hold under 20% of the sample.

Broader findings and caveats from the paper: In cross-validation, a model built on a 13 V-J signature told ophthalmopathy apart from stable hyperthyroidism with 87.88% sensitivity and roughly 83% specificity, and in testing the same model reached 80%/75%. Most expanded thyroid clonotypes (frequency above 0.001) were also detected in blood, suggesting blood repertoires may reflect thyroid immune responses. Sample size was not statistically predetermined, and blinding of investigators to group allocation was not performed. During validation, the model predicted progression to ophthalmopathy a median of approximately 7 months ahead of onset, with almost 71% sensitivity and around 73% specificity.

Stable Graves' hyperthyroidism was defined as no progression to ophthalmopathy during 18 months of follow-up. Hyperthyroidism patients were aged 18 to 65 years and newly diagnosed, with disease duration of less than 2 months. The study excluded patients with uncontrolled infections, other autoimmune diseases, pregnancy or lactation. Clinical symptoms, serum thyroxine and TRAb, thyroid ultrasound, and orbital computed tomography formed the basis for the diagnoses. PBMCs were isolated from about 9 ml of fresh peripheral blood by Ficoll-Paque density gradient centrifugation. Total RNA was extracted using Trizol reagent, and RNA quality was assessed on an Agilent 2100 Bioanalyzer. This clonotype was seen repeatedly, ten times or more. There is no known antigen for this receptor. No much larger clone is present one base from it, and per-base qualities are unavailable. V trim: 4 bases; J trim: 4 bases; unmatched bases: 8. For CDR1 and CDR2, the germline V gene (reference sequence) lists LNHDA and SQIVND. The CDR3 starts with the cysteine, ends with the phenylalanine, and has 16 residues. The entry retains the CDR3 DNA only, 48 bases that are in frame from base 1.

The clonotype was recovered from a woman under 30 with Graves' hyperthyroidism. Sequencing was performed on blood. The receptor chain draws on TRBV19 and TRBJ2-5; 11 central nucleotides agree with TRBD2. The nucleotide sequence reads as follows: TGTGCCAGTAGTACTCCACTAGCGGGAGTACCAGAGACCCAGTACTTC. It encodes CASSTPLAGVPETQYF.